This TCR beta chain was identified in a study of blood T cell repertoires in COVID-19. Measured with immunoSEQ multiplex PCR; TCRdb has only the in-frame clones, and not every one. The sample includes around 200,000 clones, 86% of them seen just once. CDR1 is MGHDK and CDR2 is SYGVNS in the germline V gene. The CDR3 extends over 12 amino acids. The V end was cut by 5 bases, the J end by 5 bases, with 9 bases between. The TCR comes from a woman in her 30s who had been exposed to COVID-19. The sequenced material came from PBMCs or T cells enriched from blood (not recorded which). The chain carries TRBV25-1 and TRBJ1-1; D gene uncertain. The CDR3 spells CASSPSGTEAFF. Written as DNA, the CDR3 is TGTGCCAGCAGTCCCTCGGGGACTGAAGCTTTCTTT. The whole variable domain, filled in from reference TRBV25-1 and TRBJ1-1, reads EADIYQTPRYLVIGTGKKITLECSQTMGHDKMYWYQQDPGMELHLIHYSYGVNSTEKGDLSSESTVSRIRTEHFPLTLESARPSHTSQYLCASSPSGTEAFFGQGTRLTVV.